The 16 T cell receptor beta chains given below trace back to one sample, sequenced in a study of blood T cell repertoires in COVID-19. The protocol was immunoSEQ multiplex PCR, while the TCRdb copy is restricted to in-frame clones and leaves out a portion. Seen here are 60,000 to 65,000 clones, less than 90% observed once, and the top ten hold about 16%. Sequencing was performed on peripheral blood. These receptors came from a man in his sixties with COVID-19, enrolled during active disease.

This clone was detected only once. Here the CDR3 reads CATSDSEGIRNEQYF. DNA for the CDR3: TGTGCCACCAGTGATTCAGAGGGAATCCGAAACGAGCAGTACTTC. The genes are TRBV24-1 and TRBJ2-7, with a weak D call TRBD2 (5 bases). The germline V and J ends were trimmed by 2 bases and 5 bases, with 15 bases remaining between them. Germline assignment: CDR1 KGHDR and CDR2 SFDVKD. The CDR3 is 15 amino acids.

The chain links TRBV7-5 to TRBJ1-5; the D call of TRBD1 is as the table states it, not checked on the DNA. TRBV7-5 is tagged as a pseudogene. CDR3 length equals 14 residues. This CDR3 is CVRSADRKNQPQHF. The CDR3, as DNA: TGTGTCAGAAGCGCCGACAGGAAGAATCAGCCCCAGCATTTT.

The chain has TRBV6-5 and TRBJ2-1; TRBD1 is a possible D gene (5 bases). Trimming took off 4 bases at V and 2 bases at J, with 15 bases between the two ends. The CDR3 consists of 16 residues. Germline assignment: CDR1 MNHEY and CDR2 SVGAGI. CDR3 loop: CASSSLGRVAYNEQFF. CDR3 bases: TGTGCCAGCAGTTCCCTGGGGCGAGTGGCCTACAATGAGCAGTTCTTC.

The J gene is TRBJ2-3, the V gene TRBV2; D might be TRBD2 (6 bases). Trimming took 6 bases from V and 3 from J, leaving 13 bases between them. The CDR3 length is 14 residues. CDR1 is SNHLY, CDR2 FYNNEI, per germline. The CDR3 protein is CASRLGGGTDTQYF. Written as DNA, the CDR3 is TGTGCCAGCAGGTTGGGCGGAGGGACAGATACGCAGTATTTT.

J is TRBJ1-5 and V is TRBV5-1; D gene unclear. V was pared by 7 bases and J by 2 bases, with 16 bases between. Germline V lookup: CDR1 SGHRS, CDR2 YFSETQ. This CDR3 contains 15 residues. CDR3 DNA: TGCGCCAGCTCCTTCGACGGGAGAGGCAATCAGCCCCAGCATTTT. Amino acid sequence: CASSFDGRGNQPQHF.

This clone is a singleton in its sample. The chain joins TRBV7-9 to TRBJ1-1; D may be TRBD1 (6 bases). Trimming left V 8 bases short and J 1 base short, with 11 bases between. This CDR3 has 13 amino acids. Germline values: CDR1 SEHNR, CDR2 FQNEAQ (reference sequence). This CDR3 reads CASSGGQNTEAFF. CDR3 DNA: TGTGCCAGCTCCGGGGGGCAGAACACTGAAGCTTTCTTT.

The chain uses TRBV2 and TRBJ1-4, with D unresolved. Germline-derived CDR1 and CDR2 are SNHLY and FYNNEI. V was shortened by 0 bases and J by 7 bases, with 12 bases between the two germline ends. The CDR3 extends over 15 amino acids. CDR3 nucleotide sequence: TGTGCCAGCAGTGAAGCGGTCGGATCGGGTGAAAAACTGTTTTTT. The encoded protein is CASSEAVGSGEKLFF.

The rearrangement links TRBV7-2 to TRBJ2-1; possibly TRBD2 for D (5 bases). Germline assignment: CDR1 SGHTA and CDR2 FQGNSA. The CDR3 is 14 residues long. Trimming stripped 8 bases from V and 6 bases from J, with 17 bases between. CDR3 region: CASLGRLTLNEQFF. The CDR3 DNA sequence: TGTGCCAGCCTGGGGAGACTAACTCTCAATGAGCAGTTCTTC.

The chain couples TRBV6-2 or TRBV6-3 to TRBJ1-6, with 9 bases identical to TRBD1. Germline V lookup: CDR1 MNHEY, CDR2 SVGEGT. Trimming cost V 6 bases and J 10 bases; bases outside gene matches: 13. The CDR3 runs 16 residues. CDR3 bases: TGTGCCAGCAGCATGTGGTCCACAGGGGGCGGATCACCCCTCCACTTT. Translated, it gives CASSMWSTGGGSPLHF.

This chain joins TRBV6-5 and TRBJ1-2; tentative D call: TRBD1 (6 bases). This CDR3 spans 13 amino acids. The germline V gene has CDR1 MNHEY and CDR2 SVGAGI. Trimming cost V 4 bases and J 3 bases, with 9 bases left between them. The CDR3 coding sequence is TGTGCCAGCAGTTCAAGACAGGACTATGGCTACACCTTC. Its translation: CASSSRQDYGYTF.

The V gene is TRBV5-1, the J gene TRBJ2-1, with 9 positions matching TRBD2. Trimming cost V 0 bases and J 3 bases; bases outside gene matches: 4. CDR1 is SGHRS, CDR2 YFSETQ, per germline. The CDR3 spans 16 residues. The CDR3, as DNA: TGCGCCAGCAGCTTGGTGGCTAGCGGGAACTACAATGAGCAGTTCTTC. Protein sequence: CASSLVASGNYNEQFF.

The CDR3 reads CASSRFIGGSDHGYTF. The CDR3 DNA sequence: TGTGCCAGCAGCCGTTTTATTGGGGGGTCGGATCATGGCTACACCTTC. The rearrangement uses TRBV11-2 and TRBJ1-2; D might be TRBD1 (5 bases). Germline V gives CDR1 SGHAT, CDR2 FQNNGV. V shed 5 bases and J shed 6 bases, with 22 bases lying between them. The CDR3 totals 16 residues. The variable domain in full, completed from reference TRBV11-2 and TRBJ1-2, reads EAGVAQSPRYKIIEKRQSVAFWCNPISGHATLYWYQQILGQGPKLLIQFQNNGVVDDSQLPKDRFSAERLKGVDSTLKIQPAKLEDSAVYLCASSRFIGGSDHGYTFGSGTRLTVV.

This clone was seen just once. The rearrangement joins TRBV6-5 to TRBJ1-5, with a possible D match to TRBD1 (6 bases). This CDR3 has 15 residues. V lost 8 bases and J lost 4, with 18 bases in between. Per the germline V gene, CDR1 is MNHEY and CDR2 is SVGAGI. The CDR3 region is CASETAGVGNQPQHF. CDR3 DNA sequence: TGTGCCAGCGAGACAGCAGGGGTTGGGAATCAGCCCCAGCATTTT.

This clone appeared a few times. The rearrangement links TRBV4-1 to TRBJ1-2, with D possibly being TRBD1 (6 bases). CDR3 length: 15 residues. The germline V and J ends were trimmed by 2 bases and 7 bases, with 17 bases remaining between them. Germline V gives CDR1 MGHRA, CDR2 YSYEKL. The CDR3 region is CASSQPFTGISGYTF. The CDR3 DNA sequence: TGCGCCAGCAGCCAACCCTTTACAGGGATTTCTGGCTACACCTTC.

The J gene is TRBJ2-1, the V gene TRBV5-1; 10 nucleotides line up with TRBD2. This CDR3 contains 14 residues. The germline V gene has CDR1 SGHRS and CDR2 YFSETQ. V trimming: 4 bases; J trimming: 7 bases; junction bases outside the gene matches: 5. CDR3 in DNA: TGCGCCAGCAGCCTTGGACTAGCGGATAATGAGCAGTTCTTC. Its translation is CASSLGLADNEQFF.

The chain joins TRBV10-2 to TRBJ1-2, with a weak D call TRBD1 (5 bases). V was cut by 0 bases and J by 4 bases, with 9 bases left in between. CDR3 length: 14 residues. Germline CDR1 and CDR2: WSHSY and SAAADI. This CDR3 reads CASSESSTAYGYTF. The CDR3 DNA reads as TGCGCCAGCAGTGAGTCTTCGACAGCCTATGGCTACACCTTC.